These 9 T cell receptor beta chains were all obtained from the same sample, sequenced in a study of a mutant IDH1 vaccine in newly diagnosed glioma. Sequenced by immunoSEQ multiplex PCR; TCRdb stores in-frame clones only, minus some. This table holds tens of thousands of clones, more than 80% found once. The sample's time point: week 23, last vaccination. Topical imiquimod was applied with each vaccine dose, which held 300 ug of mutant IDH1 20-mer peptide. The antigens these receptors bind are not known. The source was PBMCs, collected from a glioma patient whose treatment included an IDH1 peptide vaccine. The receptors originated from a woman in her forties or fifties with glioma.

The rearrangement links TRBV28 to TRBJ2-7; tentatively, D is TRBD2 (5 bases). V lost 5 bases to trimming and J lost 2 bases, with 16 bases between them. This CDR3 region has 15 residues. Germline V lookup: CDR1 MDHEN, CDR2 SYDVKM. CDR3 protein: CASSSQGLTTYEQYF. The CDR3 region has the DNA TGTGCCAGCAGTAGTCAAGGACTGACGACCTACGAGCAGTACTTC.

As to this clone: The identical CDR3 is also encoded by other nucleotide sequences in the sample. The chain couples TRBV11-2 to TRBJ2-7; D remains unclear. The CDR3 totals 11 residues. The V gene lost 4 bases and the J gene lost 4 bases, with 5 bases spanning the gap. Germline CDR1 SGHAT, CDR2 FQNNGV. The CDR3 coding sequence is TGTGCCAGCAGCTCTGGATACGAGCAGTACTTC. Translating it yields CASSSGYEQYF. The whole variable domain, remainder taken from reference TRBV11-2 and TRBJ2-7, is EAGVAQSPRYKIIEKRQSVAFWCNPISGHATLYWYQQILGQGPKLLIQFQNNGVVDDSQLPKDRFSAERLKGVDSTLKIQPAKLEDSAVYLCASSSGYEQYFGPGTRLTVT.

The chain uses TRBV5-1 and TRBJ2-2; D gene ambiguous. This CDR3 is built from 15 residues. CDR1 is SGHRS, CDR2 YFSETQ, per germline. The V end was cut by 1 base, the J end by 2 bases, with 9 bases between. The CDR3: CASSLHTANTGELFF. In DNA, the CDR3 is TGCGCCAGCAGCTTGCATACAGCAAACACCGGGGAGCTGTTTTTT.

The chain links TRBV28 to TRBJ1-4, with D possibly matching TRBD1 (6 bases). Per the germline V gene, CDR1 is MDHEN and CDR2 is SYDVKM. CDR3 length: 14 residues. V lost 4 bases, J lost 8 bases, and 14 bases lay in between. CDR3 region: CASSSDSAEEKLFF. DNA of the CDR3: TGTGCCAGCAGTTCGGACAGCGCTGAAGAAAAACTGTTTTTT.

The gene calls are TRBV7-9 and TRBJ1-2; D possibly corresponds to TRBD1 (5 bases). From germline, CDR1 is SEHNR and CDR2 FQNEAQ (reference sequence). Trimming shortened V by 2 bases and J by 1 base, and 14 bases separated the two germline ends. The CDR3 is 16 amino acids. CDR3 DNA sequence: TGTGCCAGCAGCTTAAGTACAGGAAGATATAACTATGGCTACACCTTC. It is translated as CASSLSTGRYNYGYTF.

Here the CDR3 DNA reads TGTGCCAGTAGTATAGCTGGGGGGACCCCCTCCTACGAGCAGTACTTC. Protein: CASSIAGGTPSYEQYF. V usage is TRBV19 and J usage is TRBJ2-7; weak D call: TRBD2 (6 bases). V lost 1 base to trimming and J lost 0 bases, with 13 bases between them. The CDR3 sequence is 16 residues long. Germline V CDR1 and CDR2: LNHDA, SQIVND (reference sequence).

The chain joins TRBV10-2 to TRBJ2-7; the D is unclear. The V gene lost 3 bases and the J gene lost 4 bases, with 13 bases spanning the gap. The germline V gene has CDR1 WSHSY and CDR2 SAAADI. The CDR3 totals 14 residues. CDR3 bases: TGCGCCAGCAGTGAAGAGCTCTTCTTTTACGAGCAGTACTTC. Amino acid sequence: CASSEELFFYEQYF.

This clone was observed once. The chain is built from TRBV6-5 and TRBJ2-7, with unresolved D. Germline assignment: CDR1 MNHEY and CDR2 SVGAGI. The CDR3 is made up of 15 amino acids. The V end lost 7 bases, the J end lost 4 bases, and 20 bases lay between the germline ends. CDR3 sequence reads: CASTVAGRDTYEQYF. In DNA, the CDR3 is TGTGCCAGCACCGTAGCCGGCCGCGACACTTACGAGCAGTACTTC.

This rearrangement joins TRBV5-1 to TRBJ2-7; TRBD1 agrees at 9 bases. V lost 0 bases to trimming and J lost 1 base; unmatched junction nucleotides: 2. Germline values: CDR1 SGHRS, CDR2 YFSETQ. There are 15 residues in the CDR3. The CDR3 sequence: CASSLGTGVSYEQYF. CDR3 in DNA: TGCGCCAGCAGCTTGGGGACAGGGGTATCCTACGAGCAGTACTTC.